This TCR beta chain derives from a study of regulatory T cells in long-lasting Graves disease. Study-level points and caveats: Relative to new patients (approximately 1,000), persistent patients exhibited greater sharing of public clonotypes (around 2,700). Persistent Graves' cases showed lower TCR diversity than newly diagnosed cases. TRBV28, TRBJ1-2 and TRBJ2-5 were segments that persistent disease favored.

The CDR3 is 14 residues long. Germline V gene lookup returns CDR1 SGHTA and CDR2 FQGNSA. The V gene end was trimmed by 4 bases and the J gene end by 2 bases; junction bases not matched to a gene: 2. This clonotype was observed at least ten times. Its target is not known. HTBI primers from iRepertoire and Arm-PCR of CDR3 regions yielded the TCR beta libraries. TCRdb analysed the multiplex PCR reads with MiXCR anew, one entry per CDR3 protein. The sample lists about 240,000 distinct CDR3 sequences, roughly a fifth occurring once. Sample time point: newly diagnosed GD, antithyroid drugs for less than 3 months. RNA isolated from PBMCs was used to make the TCR library.

Sequencing used peripheral blood mononuclear cells (PBMCs), obtained at new diagnosis, from a patient treated with antithyroid drugs. This clonotype originated in a female donor with Graves disease. The V gene is TRBV7-2, the J gene TRBJ1-5, with 7 bases fitting TRBD1. The DNA for the CDR3 is TGTGCCAGCAGCTCTCAGGGGGGCAATCAGCCCCAGCATTTT. It codes for CASSSQGGNQPQHF.